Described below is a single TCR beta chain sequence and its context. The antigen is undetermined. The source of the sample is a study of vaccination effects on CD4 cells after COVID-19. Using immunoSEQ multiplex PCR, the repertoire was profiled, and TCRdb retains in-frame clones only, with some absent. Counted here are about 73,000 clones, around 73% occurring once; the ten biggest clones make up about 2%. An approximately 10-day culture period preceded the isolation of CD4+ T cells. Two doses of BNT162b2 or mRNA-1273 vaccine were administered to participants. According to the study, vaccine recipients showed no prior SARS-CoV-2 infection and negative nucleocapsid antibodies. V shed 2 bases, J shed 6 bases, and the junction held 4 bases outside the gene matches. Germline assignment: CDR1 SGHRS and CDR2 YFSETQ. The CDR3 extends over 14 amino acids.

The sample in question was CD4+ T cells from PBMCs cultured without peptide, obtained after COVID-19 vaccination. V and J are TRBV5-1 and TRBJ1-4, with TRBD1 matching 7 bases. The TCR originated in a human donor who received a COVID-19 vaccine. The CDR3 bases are TGCGCCAGCAGCTTTAAAGGGGGCGATGAAAAACTGTTTTTT. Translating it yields CASSFKGGDEKLFF.